This T cell receptor (beta chain) was profiled in a study of CD8+ T cells in alopecia areata. In each case, RNA was isolated and then reverse transcribed into cDNA as the sequencing template. TCRdb's table, derived via immunoSEQ multiplex PCR, lists solely in-frame clones and lacks some. The sample has 130,000 to 150,000 clones, about nine tenths seen once; the top ten hold around 16%. The CDR3 runs 15 residues. Germline V CDR1 and CDR2: SGHAT, FQNNGV. With 5 bases clipped from V and 4 bases from J, the junction kept 9 bases outside the gene matches. The clonotype was recovered from a human donor with alopecia areata. The chain combines TRBV11-2 with TRBJ2-5, with 8 bases identical to TRBD1. The sample was CD8+ T cells sorted from blood, taken at week 0. The CDR3 protein is CASSVRTGIGETQYF. DNA of the CDR3: TGTGCCAGCAGCGTCCGGACAGGGATTGGAGAGACCCAGTACTTC.